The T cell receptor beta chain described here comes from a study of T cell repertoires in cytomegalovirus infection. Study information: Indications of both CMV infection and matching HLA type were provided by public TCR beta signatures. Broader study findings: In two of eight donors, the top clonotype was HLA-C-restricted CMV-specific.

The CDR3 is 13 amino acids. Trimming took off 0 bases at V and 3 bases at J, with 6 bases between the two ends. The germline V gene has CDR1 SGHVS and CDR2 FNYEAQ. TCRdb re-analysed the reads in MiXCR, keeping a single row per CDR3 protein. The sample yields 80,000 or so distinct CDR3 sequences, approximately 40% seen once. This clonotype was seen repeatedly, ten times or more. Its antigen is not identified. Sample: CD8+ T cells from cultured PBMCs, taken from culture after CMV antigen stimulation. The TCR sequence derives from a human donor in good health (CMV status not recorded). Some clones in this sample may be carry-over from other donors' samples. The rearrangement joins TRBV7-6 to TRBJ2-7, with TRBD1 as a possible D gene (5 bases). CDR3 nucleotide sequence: TGTGCCAGCAGCTTAGCGCAGGGCTACGAGCAGTACTTC. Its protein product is CASSLAQGYEQYF. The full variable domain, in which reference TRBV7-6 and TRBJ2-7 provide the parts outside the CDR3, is GAGVSQSPRYKVTKRGQDVALRCDPISGHVSLYWYRQALGQGPEFLTYFNYEAQQDKSGLPNDRFSAERPEGSISTLTIQRTEQRDSAMYRCASSLAQGYEQYFGPGTRLTVT.